This passage covers 21 T cell receptor beta chains from one sample sequenced in a study of T cell responses to AZD1222 COVID-19 vaccine. TCRdb's copy holds only in-frame clones and misses some; the assay was immunoSEQ multiplex PCR. The top ten hold about 0.6% of the sample, which has 150,000 to 200,000 clones, around 94% seen once. Sequenced here: peripheral blood, sampled on day 0 of AZD1222 vaccination. These receptors all stem from an adult in good health.

CDR3 sequence reads: CASSELGAGPVNNSPLHF. The CDR3 DNA reads TGTGCCAGCAGTGAATTGGGTGCAGGCCCGGTGAATAATTCACCCCTCCACTTT. The rearrangement links TRBV6-1 to TRBJ1-6, with no clear D. Germline V lookup: CDR1 MNHNS, CDR2 SASEGT. This CDR3 has 18 amino acids. V was trimmed by 2 bases and J by 5 bases, leaving 19 bases between them.

This sequence joins TRBV9 and TRBJ2-2; D call uncertain. V was cut by 5 bases and J by 6 bases, with 17 bases left in between. This CDR3 spans 15 amino acids. Germline lookup yields CDR1 SGDLS and CDR2 YYNGEE. CDR3 sequence: CASSRSTRHAGELFF. The CDR3 bases are TGTGCCAGCAGTCGCTCCACCCGACATGCCGGGGAGCTGTTTTTT.

The chain has TRBV9 and TRBJ2-7, with D possibly TRBD1 on 5 matching bases. The germline V gene has CDR1 SGDLS and CDR2 YYNGEE. V was shortened by 0 bases and J by 2 bases, with 12 bases between the two germline ends. The CDR3 sequence is 15 residues long. The CDR3 coding sequence is TGTGCCAGCAGCGTAGATCCAGGGTTGACCTACGAGCAGTACTTC. Translated: CASSVDPGLTYEQYF.

The rearrangement uses TRBV30 and TRBJ1-5, with D hard to call. The V gene's germline CDR1 is GTSNPN and CDR2 SVGIG (reference sequence). Trimming pared 1 base from V and 1 base from J, leaving 5 bases between. The CDR3 contains 13 residues. Here the CDR3 reads CAWSAGSNQPQHF. CDR3 nucleotides: TGTGCCTGGAGTGCTGGGAGCAATCAGCCCCAGCATTTT.

This chain uses TRBV6-5 with TRBJ2-5; 7 bases fit TRBD1. The CDR3 runs to 15 residues. V was clipped by 5 bases and J by 4 bases; unmatched bases: 10. Germline CDR1 is MNHEY and CDR2 is SVGAGI. The CDR3 loop reads CASSLPTGVGETQYF. The CDR3 region has the DNA TGTGCCAGCAGTCTTCCCACAGGGGTGGGAGAGACCCAGTACTTC.

Concerning this clone itself: Other nucleotide sequences from this sample produce the same CDR3. The gene calls are TRBV6-5 and TRBJ1-2; D is possibly TRBD1 (5 bases). Deletions cut 2 bases from V and 8 bases from J, with 12 bases between. CDR1 is MNHEY and CDR2 is SVGAGI in the germline V gene. The CDR3 contains 13 residues. In DNA form, the CDR3 reads TGTGCCAGCAGTTACGGGCAGGGTCGCGGCTACACCTTC. It translates to CASSYGQGRGYTF.

The chain joins TRBV29-1 to TRBJ2-1; D is unresolved. The V end was cut by 4 bases, the J end by 4 bases, with 8 bases between. This CDR3 has 12 residues. The V gene's germline CDR1 is SQVTM and CDR2 ANQGSEA. In DNA form, the CDR3 reads TGCAGCGTTGCCCTGAGTTACAATGAGCAGTTCTTC. This codes for CSVALSYNEQFF.

The V gene is TRBV29-1, the J gene TRBJ1-5; D is ambiguous. V lost 4 bases, J lost 4 bases, and 11 bases lay in between. The CDR3 extends over 13 amino acids. The germline V gene has CDR1 SQVTM and CDR2 ANQGSEA. CDR3 sequence reads: CSVAVRPNQPQHF. CDR3 sequence (DNA): TGCAGCGTTGCCGTACGACCTAATCAGCCCCAGCATTTT.

This chain joins TRBV7-8 and TRBJ2-7, with TRBD1 matching 10 bases. Germline CDR1 and CDR2: SGHVS and FQNEAQ. Unmatched junction bases numbered 3, after V lost 4 bases and J lost 6 bases. This CDR3 has 13 amino acids. The CDR3 protein is CASSSGTGVEQYF. The CDR3 DNA follows: TGTGCCAGCAGCTCCGGGACAGGGGTCGAGCAGTACTTC.

The V and J genes are TRBV19 and TRBJ2-2, with no clear D. Trimming pared 6 bases from V and 1 base from J, leaving 9 bases between. CDR3 size: 14 residues. Germline V lookup: CDR1 LNHDA, CDR2 SQIVND (reference sequence). CDR3 loop: CASRSGRNTGELFF. CDR3 nucleotides: TGTGCCAGTAGATCCGGCCGGAACACCGGGGAGCTGTTTTTT.

V is TRBV6-1 and J is TRBJ2-1; D remains ambiguous. V lost 3 bases and J 3 bases, leaving 12 bases between the germline ends. The CDR3 runs 15 residues. The germline V gene has CDR1 MNHNS and CDR2 SASEGT. As DNA, the CDR3 is TGTGCCAGCAGTGAGGGTTCGGGCGGCTACAATGAGCAGTTCTTC. Translation: CASSEGSGGYNEQFF.

For this clone: One end of the junction does not line up with germline, which may come from a read error. This sequence joins TRBV11-2 and TRBJ2-1; 8 nucleotides align to TRBD2. This CDR3 region has 12 residues. Germline CDR1 SGHAT, CDR2 FQNNGV. CDR3 sequence reads: CASSQGAGGGIF. CDR3 nucleotide sequence: TGTGCCAGCAGCCAAGGTGCGGGAGGTGGTATCTTC.

This rearrangement joins TRBV2 to TRBJ2-7, with D tentatively TRBD1 (6 bases). Germline CDR1 and CDR2: SNHLY and FYNNEI. V lost 1 base and J lost 5, with 12 bases in between. The length of the CDR3 is 14 residues. The CDR3 protein is CASSEEGVSHEQYF. Written as DNA, the CDR3 is TGTGCCAGCAGTGAAGAGGGGGTATCGCACGAGCAGTACTTC.

J is TRBJ1-5 and V is TRBV6-5, with D perhaps TRBD1 (5 bases). Germline values: CDR1 MNHEY, CDR2 SVGAGI. The CDR3 loop spans 14 amino acids. The V end was cut by 5 bases, the J end by 7 bases, with 15 bases between. CDR3 amino acids: CASSRQGGSQPQHF. The CDR3 DNA follows: TGTGCCAGCAGTAGGCAGGGCGGTTCCCAGCCCCAGCATTTT.

The chain couples TRBV11-3 to TRBJ1-1, with D perhaps matching TRBD1 (6 bases). Germline V gene sequence: CDR1 SGHNT, CDR2 YENEEA. This CDR3 has 13 residues. The V end was cut by 5 bases, the J end by 3 bases, with 10 bases between. The CDR3 protein is CASSAQGYTEAFF. The CDR3 DNA follows: TGTGCCAGCAGCGCACAGGGCTACACTGAAGCTTTCTTT.

This chain uses TRBV19 with TRBJ1-1, with D uncertain. Germline assignment: CDR1 LNHDA and CDR2 SQIVND (reference sequence). Between the trimmed V and J ends, which lost 5 bases and 1 base, there was a span of 8 bases. The CDR3 is 13 residues long. CDR3 residues: CASSGQANTEAFF. CDR3 nucleotide sequence: TGTGCCAGTAGTGGCCAGGCGAACACTGAAGCTTTCTTT.

The CDR3 bases are TGTGCTAGTGGTTTGACGACTCCAAATGAGCAGTTCTTC. Translated, it gives CASGLTTPNEQFF. The chain joins TRBV12-5 to TRBJ2-1; D remains unclear. V was shortened by 2 bases and J by 7 bases, with 9 bases between the two germline ends. This CDR3 has 13 residues. CDR1 and CDR2 from the germline V gene are LGHNT and FRNRAP.

The chain uses TRBV6-1 and TRBJ2-2, with D uncertain. CDR3 length equals 13 residues. CDR1 is MNHNS and CDR2 is SASEGT in the germline V gene. The germline V and J ends were trimmed by 2 bases and 9 bases, with 10 bases remaining between them. DNA of the CDR3: TGTGCCAGCAGTGAATTCCCACATAGGGAGCTGTTTTTT. As protein: CASSEFPHRELFF.

The chain couples TRBV15 to TRBJ2-3, with D tentatively TRBD2 (6 bases). Trimming stripped 8 bases from V and 2 bases from J, with 14 bases between. The CDR3 spans 14 residues. Looked up from germline, CDR1 is LNHNV and CDR2 is YYDKDF (reference sequence). This CDR3 is CATLGLPHTDTQYF. CDR3 nucleotides: TGTGCCACCTTAGGACTACCACACACAGATACGCAGTATTTT. The full variable domain, completed using reference TRBV15 and TRBJ2-3, is DAMVIQNPRYQVTQFGKPVTLSCSQTLNHNVMYWYQQKSSQAPKLLFHYYDKDFNNEADTPDNFQSRRPNTSFCFLDIRSPGLGDTAMYLCATLGLPHTDTQYFGPGTRLTVL.

This chain joins TRBV7-8 and TRBJ1-5; 7 bases line up with TRBD1. With V trimmed by 0 bases and J by 6 bases, 17 bases remained unmatched. The germline V gene encodes CDR1 SGHVS and CDR2 FQNEAQ. The CDR3 spans 19 residues. The CDR3 coding sequence is TGTGCCAGCAGCTTAGCCACAGGGGCGGGTGTAAAGAGGAGTCAGCCCCAGCATTTT. This gives the protein CASSLATGAGVKRSQPQHF.

The V gene is TRBV5-8, the J gene TRBJ1-2; TRBD1 agrees at 9 bases. The V and J ends lost 4 bases and 0 bases, in that order; junction bases with no gene match: 4. CDR1 SGHTS and CDR2 YDEGEE come from the germline V gene. This CDR3 has 15 amino acids. The DNA of the CDR3 is TGTGCCAGCAGCCTACAGGGGGCCCCTAACTATGGCTACACCTTC. Its translation: CASSLQGAPNYGYTF.